Below, 20 T cell receptor beta chains from the same sample are listed, as sequenced in a study of lung T cells in sarcoidosis with Löfgren's syndrome. TCRdb processed the reads anew with MiXCR; each CDR3 protein has one entry. Among approximately 3,200 distinct CDR3 sequences listed, around a sixth were seen once. Input material: CD4+ T cells from bronchoalveolar lavage. The receptors stem from a human donor with sarcoidosis (Löfgren's syndrome or another form), or a control subject (not recorded which).

This clonotype counts as medium-sized. This chain connects TRBV6-4 to TRBJ1-1; D might be TRBD1 (5 bases). Germline V gives CDR1 MRHNA, CDR2 SNTAGT. Trimming stripped 6 bases from V and 2 bases from J, with 19 bases between. CDR3 length: 16 amino acids. The CDR3, as DNA: TGTGCCAGCAGGAAGGGGATTGACACCCTAAACACTGAAGCTTTCTTT. It is translated as CASRKGIDTLNTEAFF.

At least ten counts were recorded for this clonotype. The V and J genes are TRBV7-3 and TRBJ2-3; TRBD1 is a possible D gene (6 bases). The V gene's germline CDR1 is SGHTA and CDR2 FQGTGA. V lost 6 bases to trimming and J lost 3 bases, with 10 bases between them. The CDR3 consists of 13 residues. The CDR3 DNA reads as TGTGCCAGCAGGAGACAGGAGACAGATACGCAGTATTTT. Protein product: CASRRQETDTQYF.

Turning to this clonotype: A read error may be the cause here, since a much bigger clone is one base away. The V and J genes are TRBV7-6 and TRBJ2-3, with D tentatively TRBD1 or TRBD2 (6 bases each). Trimming shortened V by 4 bases and J by 9 bases, and 14 bases separated the two germline ends. The CDR3 loop spans 13 amino acids. Germline V gives CDR1 SGHVS, CDR2 FNYEAQ. CDR3 region: CASSSGAGETQYF. Here the CDR3 DNA reads TGTGCCAGCAGCTCGGGGGCTGGAGAAACGCAGTATTTT.

Comment on this clonotype: A much more abundant neighbour one base away suggests this may be a read error. The chain recombines TRBV29-1 with TRBJ2-1; D gene uncertain. The CDR3 is 13 residues long. Germline CDR1 is SQVTM and CDR2 is ANQGSEA. The CDR3 bases are TGCAGCGTTGGAGATCCGCTTGCCAATGAGCAGTCCTTC. Protein product: CSVGDPLANEQSF.

This clonotype is labeled as medium-sized. V is TRBV3-1 and J is TRBJ2-3; 10 bases agree with TRBD2. This CDR3 has 16 amino acids. Germline CDR1 and CDR2: LGHDT and YNNKEL (reference sequence). Unmatched junction bases numbered 11, after V lost 3 bases and J lost 8 bases. Written as DNA, the CDR3 is TGTGCCAGCAGCCACCCAGGGAGCGGGGGGGCCGGTACGCAGTATTTT. Protein product: CASSHPGSGGAGTQYF.

As for this clonotype: Given a much more abundant clone one base away, this may be a read error. This rearrangement joins TRBV7-2 to TRBJ2-3; D not resolved. Per germline, CDR1 SGHTA and CDR2 FQGNSA. The CDR3 runs to 13 residues. CDR3 loop: CAGSIRPPGTQYF. CDR3 DNA sequence: TGTGCCGGCAGCATTAGACCCCCCGGTACGCAGTATTTT. Supplemented by reference TRBV7-2 and TRBJ2-3, the full variable domain reads GAGVSQSPSNKVTEKGKDVELRCDPISGHTALYWYRQSLGQGLEFLIYFQGNSAPDKSGLPSDRFSAERTGGSVSTLTIQRTQQEDSAVYLCAGSIRPPGTQYFGPGTRLTVL.

On this clonotype: A read error may be the cause here, since a much bigger clone is one base away. J is TRBJ2-2 and V is TRBV7-2; the D is unclear. Per germline, CDR1 SGHTA and CDR2 FQGNSA. The CDR3 spans 16 residues. The V and J ends lost 0 bases and 0 bases respectively, with 8 bases between them. For the CDR3, the DNA is TGTGCCAGCAGCTTAGCGTCGGGCCCGAACACCGGGGAGCTGTTTTTT. Protein: CASSLASGPNTGELFF.

The V and J genes are TRBV7-9 and TRBJ1-3; D is ambiguous. Trimming shortened V by 5 bases and J by 11 bases, and 19 bases separated the two germline ends. This CDR3 is built from 14 residues. The germline V gene encodes CDR1 SEHNR and CDR2 FQNEAQ (reference sequence). The CDR3 bases are TGTGCCAGCAGCCCCGGGCCCAGGACGGGCGCCATATATTTT. It translates to CASSPGPRTGAIYF.

This clonotype counts as medium-sized. This chain links TRBV18 with TRBJ2-5; the D is unclear. This CDR3 spans 12 amino acids. CDR1 KGHSH and CDR2 LQKENI come from the germline V gene. V lost 4 bases and J 0 bases, leaving 3 bases between the germline ends. CDR3 nucleotide sequence: TGTGCCAGCTCACGATACCAAGAGACCCAGTACTTC. It encodes CASSRYQETQYF.

This clonotype qualifies as medium-sized (0.01 to 0.1%). The V call is TRBV6-2 or TRBV6-3, the J call TRBJ2-5; 7 bases align to TRBD1. The CDR3 is 14 amino acids. CDR1 is MNHEY, CDR2 SVGEGT, per germline. V lost 6 bases to trimming and J lost 2 bases; unmatched junction nucleotides: 6. The CDR3 is CASRSLTGQETQYF. Here the CDR3 DNA reads TGTGCCAGCAGATCCTTGACAGGGCAAGAGACCCAGTACTTC.

This clonotype is large within its sample. J is TRBJ1-5 and V is TRBV15; D gene uncertain. V lost 3 bases and J 3 bases, leaving 6 bases between the germline ends. Germline CDR1 is LNHNV and CDR2 is YYDKDF (reference sequence). The CDR3 has 13 amino acids. DNA for the CDR3: TGTGCCACCAGCAGGGACCCCAATCAGCCCCAGCATTTT. Protein: CATSRDPNQPQHF. Together with reference TRBV15 and TRBJ1-5, the CDR3 gives the full variable domain: DAMVIQNPRYQVTQFGKPVTLSCSQTLNHNVMYWYQQKSSQAPKLLFHYYDKDFNNEADTPDNFQSRRPNTSFCFLDIRSPGLGDTAMYLCATSRDPNQPQHFGDGTRLSIL.

In this sample, this clonotype is medium-sized (0.01 to 0.1%). J is TRBJ2-5 and V is TRBV20-1; D gene unclear. Germline V gene lookup returns CDR1 DFQATT and CDR2 SNEGSKA (reference sequence). V dropped 0 bases and J dropped 3 bases, with 2 bases sitting between them. The CDR3 covers 11 residues. This chain's CDR3 is CSAREEETQYF. CDR3 coding DNA: TGCAGTGCTAGAGAGGAAGAGACCCAGTACTTC.

This clonotype was counted only a few times. The rearrangement links TRBV6-1 to TRBJ1-2; no definite D call. V dropped 5 bases and J dropped 6 bases, with 10 bases sitting between them. This CDR3 region has 12 residues. CDR1 is MNHNS, CDR2 SASEGT, per germline. CDR3 in amino acids: CASSPLSDGYTF. The CDR3 nucleotides are TGTGCCAGCAGTCCACTATCTGATGGCTACACCTTC.

By its share, this clonotype is medium-sized. This chain links TRBV7-3 with TRBJ1-2, with TRBD1 matching over 8 bases. CDR1 is SGHTA, CDR2 FQGTGA, per germline. V lost 4 bases to trimming and J lost 6 bases; unmatched junction nucleotides: 4. CDR3 length equals 13 residues. DNA for the CDR3: TGTGCCAGCAGCTCGCCAGGGGGCGATGGCTACACCTTC. Translated, it gives CASSSPGGDGYTF. Together with reference TRBV7-3 and TRBJ1-2, the CDR3 gives the full variable domain: GAGVSQTPSNKVTEKGKYVELRCDPISGHTALYWYRQSLGQGPEFLIYFQGTGAADDSGLPNDRFFAVRPEGSVSTLKIQRTERGDSAVYLCASSSPGGDGYTFGSGTRLTVV.

This clonotype occurred many times. The J gene is TRBJ1-2, the V gene TRBV4-3; the D is unclear. Germline V gives CDR1 LGHNA, CDR2 YSLEER. The CDR3 extends over 15 amino acids. With 3 bases removed from V and 8 bases from J, the gap between germline ends came to 19 bases. The CDR3 DNA sequence: TGCGCCAGCAGCCAGCTCGAGAGGTCTCTGGGGGGCTACACCTTC. Protein: CASSQLERSLGGYTF.

This clonotype is deemed medium-sized. Written as DNA, the CDR3 is TGTGCCAGCAGGGAACGGCAGGGGAACACTGAAGCTTTCTTT. It specifies CASRERQGNTEAFF. The chain joins TRBV6-1 to TRBJ1-1, with D perhaps matching TRBD1 (5 bases). Looked up from germline, CDR1 is MNHNS and CDR2 is SASEGT. The CDR3 extends over 14 amino acids. Trimming stripped 6 bases from V and 1 base from J, with 12 bases between.

This clonotype is classed as medium-sized (0.01 to 0.1%). This rearrangement joins TRBV9 to TRBJ2-1; 10 bases map to TRBD2. CDR3 length: 16 amino acids. Losses at the gene ends were 0 bases for V and 2 bases for J; bases not matched to a gene: 2. Germline V gene data show CDR1 as SGDLS and CDR2 as YYNGEE. The CDR3 spells CASSVGTSGAYNEQFF. Written as DNA, the CDR3 is TGTGCCAGCAGCGTAGGGACTAGCGGAGCCTACAATGAGCAGTTCTTC. Variable domain in full (rest from reference TRBV9 and TRBJ2-1): DSGVTQTPKHLITATGQRVTLRCSPRSGDLSVYWYQQSLDQGLQFLIQYYNGEERAKGNILERFSAQQFPDLHSELNLSSLELGDSALYFCASSVGTSGAYNEQFFGPGTRLTVL.

By share of the sample, this clonotype is medium-sized. This chain uses TRBV6-2 or TRBV6-3 with TRBJ1-5, with 9 bases matching TRBD1. The germline V gene encodes CDR1 MNHEY and CDR2 SVGEGT. Trimming removed 5 bases from V and 11 bases from J; junction bases left unmatched: 7. This CDR3 comprises 13 residues. The CDR3 bases are TGTGCCAGCAGTCAACAGGGGGCATCGGCCCAGCATTTT. It codes for CASSQQGASAQHF.

This clonotype is judged medium-sized. This chain uses TRBV20-1 with TRBJ2-1, with a tentative D call TRBD1 (5 bases). This CDR3 is 14 amino acids long. Germline CDR1 and CDR2: DFQATT and SNEGSKA (reference sequence). V lost 6 bases, J lost 5 bases, and 17 bases lay in between. The CDR3 region is CSATGRPDNNEQFF. CDR3 nucleotide sequence: TGCAGTGCCACAGGTCGCCCGGATAACAATGAGCAGTTCTTC.

By its share, this clonotype is medium-sized. The gene calls are TRBV20-1 and TRBJ2-1, with D unresolved. From germline, CDR1 is DFQATT and CDR2 SNEGSKA (reference sequence). The CDR3 spans 13 residues. Deletions cut 0 bases from V and 8 bases from J, with 11 bases between. The chain's CDR3 is CSAREIVVDEQFF. The CDR3 DNA follows: TGCAGTGCTAGAGAAATAGTAGTAGATGAGCAGTTCTTC.